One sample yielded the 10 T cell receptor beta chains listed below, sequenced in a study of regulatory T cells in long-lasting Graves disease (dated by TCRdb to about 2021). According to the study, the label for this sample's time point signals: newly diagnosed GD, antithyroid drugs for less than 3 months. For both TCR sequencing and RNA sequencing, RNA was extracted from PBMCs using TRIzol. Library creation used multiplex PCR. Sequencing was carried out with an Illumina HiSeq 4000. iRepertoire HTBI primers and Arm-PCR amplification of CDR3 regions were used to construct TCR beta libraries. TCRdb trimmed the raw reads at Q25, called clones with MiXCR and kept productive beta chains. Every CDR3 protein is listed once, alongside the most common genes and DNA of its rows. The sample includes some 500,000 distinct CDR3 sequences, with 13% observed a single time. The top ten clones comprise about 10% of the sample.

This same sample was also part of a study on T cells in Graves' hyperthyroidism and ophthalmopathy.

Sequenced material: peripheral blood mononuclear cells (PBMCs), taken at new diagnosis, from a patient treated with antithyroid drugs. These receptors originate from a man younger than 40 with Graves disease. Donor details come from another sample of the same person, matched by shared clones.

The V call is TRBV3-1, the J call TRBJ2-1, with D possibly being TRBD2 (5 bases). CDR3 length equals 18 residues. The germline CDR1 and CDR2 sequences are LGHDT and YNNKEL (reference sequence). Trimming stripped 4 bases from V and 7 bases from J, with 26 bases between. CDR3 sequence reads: CASSPEILLVPIQNEQFF. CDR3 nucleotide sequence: TGTGCCAGCAGCCCCGAAATCTTACTAGTTCCTATACAAAATGAGCAGTTCTTC.

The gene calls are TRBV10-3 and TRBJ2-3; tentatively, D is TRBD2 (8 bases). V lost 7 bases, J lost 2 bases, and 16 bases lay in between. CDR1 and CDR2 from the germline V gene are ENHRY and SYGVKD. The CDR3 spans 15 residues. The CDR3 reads CAITREGALTDTQYF. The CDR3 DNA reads TGTGCCATCACTCGGGAGGGGGCCCTCACAGATACGCAGTATTTT.

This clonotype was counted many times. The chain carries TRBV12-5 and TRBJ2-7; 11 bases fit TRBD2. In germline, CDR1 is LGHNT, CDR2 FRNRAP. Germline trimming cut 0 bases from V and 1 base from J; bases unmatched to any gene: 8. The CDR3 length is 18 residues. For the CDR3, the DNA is TGTGCTAGTGGTTTGGTAGTCTCTAGCGGGAGGATGTCCTACGAGCAGTACTTC. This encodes CASGLVVSSGRMSYEQYF.

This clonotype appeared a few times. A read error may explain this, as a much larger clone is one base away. In DNA form, the CDR3 reads TGTGCCAGCAGTGTAGGACAGGACTACGAGCAGTTCTTC. Translation gives CASSVGQDYEQFF. The chain has TRBV2 and TRBJ2-1; D is possibly TRBD1 (7 bases). Trimming left V 4 bases short and J 10 bases short, with 14 bases between. Germline-derived CDR1 and CDR2 are SNHLY and FYNNEI. This CDR3 region has 13 residues.

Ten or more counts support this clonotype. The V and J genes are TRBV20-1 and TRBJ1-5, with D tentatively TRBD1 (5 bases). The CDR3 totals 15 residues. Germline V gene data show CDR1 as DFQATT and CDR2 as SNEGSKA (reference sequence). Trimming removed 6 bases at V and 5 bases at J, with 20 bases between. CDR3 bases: TGCAGTGCCAGAACCGGGACGCCAAGTCATCAGCCCCAGCATTTT. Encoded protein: CSARTGTPSHQPQHF.

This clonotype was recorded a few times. DNA for the CDR3: TGTGCCAGTAGTATTAATAGCGGGAATACAGATACGCAGTATTTT. This codes for CASSINSGNTDTQYF. The gene calls are TRBV19 and TRBJ2-3; 8 nucleotides match TRBD2. CDR1 and CDR2 (germline): LNHDA, SQIVND (reference sequence). This CDR3 has 15 amino acids. The V segment lost 3 bases and the J segment 3 bases; nucleotides outside the gene matches: 5.

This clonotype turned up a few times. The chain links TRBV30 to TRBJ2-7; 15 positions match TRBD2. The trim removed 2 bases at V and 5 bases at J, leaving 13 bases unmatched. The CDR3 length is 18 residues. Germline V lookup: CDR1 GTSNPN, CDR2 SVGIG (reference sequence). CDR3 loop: CAWSLFPGTSGRWNEQYF. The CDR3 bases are TGTGCCTGGAGTCTCTTTCCCGGGACTAGCGGGAGGTGGAACGAGCAGTACTTC. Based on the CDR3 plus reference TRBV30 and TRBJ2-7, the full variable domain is SQTIHQWPATLVQPVGSPLSLECTVEGTSNPNLYWYRQAAGRGLQLLFYSVGIGQISSEVPQNLSASRPQDRQFILSSKKLLLSDSGFYLCAWSLFPGTSGRWNEQYFGPGTRLTVT.

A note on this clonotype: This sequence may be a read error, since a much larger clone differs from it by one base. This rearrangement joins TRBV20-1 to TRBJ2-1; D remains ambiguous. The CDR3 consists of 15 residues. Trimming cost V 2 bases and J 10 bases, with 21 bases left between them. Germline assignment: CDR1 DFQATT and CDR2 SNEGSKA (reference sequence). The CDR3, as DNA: TGCAGTGCTAGACGATCGCTACCGAGGTCGAAGGAGCAGTTCTTC. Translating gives CSARRSLPRSKEQFF.

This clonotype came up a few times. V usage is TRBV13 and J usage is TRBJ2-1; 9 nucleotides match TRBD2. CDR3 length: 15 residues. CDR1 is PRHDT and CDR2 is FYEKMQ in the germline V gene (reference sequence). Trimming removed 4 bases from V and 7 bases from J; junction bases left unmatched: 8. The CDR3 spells CASSSGGGRGNEQFF. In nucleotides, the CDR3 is TGTGCCAGCAGCTCCGGGGGCGGGAGGGGTAATGAGCAGTTCTTC.

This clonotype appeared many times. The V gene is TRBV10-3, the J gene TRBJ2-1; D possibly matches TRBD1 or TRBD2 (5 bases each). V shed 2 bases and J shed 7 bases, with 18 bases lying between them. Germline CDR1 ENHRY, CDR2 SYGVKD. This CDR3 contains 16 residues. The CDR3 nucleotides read TGTGCCATCAGTGAGCGAGGGGCCTTCCCCCCTAATGAGCAGTTCTTC. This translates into CAISERGAFPPNEQFF.